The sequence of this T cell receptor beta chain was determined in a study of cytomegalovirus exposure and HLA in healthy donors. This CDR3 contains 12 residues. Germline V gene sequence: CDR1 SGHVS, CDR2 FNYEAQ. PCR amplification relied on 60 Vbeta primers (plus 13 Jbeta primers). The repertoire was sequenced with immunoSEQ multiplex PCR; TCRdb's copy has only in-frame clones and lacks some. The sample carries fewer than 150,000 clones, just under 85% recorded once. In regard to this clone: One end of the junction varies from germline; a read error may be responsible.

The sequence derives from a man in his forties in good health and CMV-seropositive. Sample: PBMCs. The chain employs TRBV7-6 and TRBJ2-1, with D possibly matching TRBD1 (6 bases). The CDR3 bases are TGTGCCAGCAGCTTACGGGACAATAAGCAGTTCTTC. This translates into CASSLRDNKQFF.